The sequence of this T cell receptor (beta chain) was determined in a study of blood T cell repertoires in COVID-19. All enrollees were about 18 to 89 years old and from about 24 US areas. Participant reports of clinical history set cohort assignment. This clone has just one count. Trimming removed 5 bases at V and 2 bases at J, with 15 bases between. Germline values: CDR1 ENHRY, CDR2 SYGVKD. The CDR3 covers 15 residues. TCRdb's copy holds only in-frame clones and misses some; the assay was immunoSEQ multiplex PCR. The repertoire has about 270,000 clones, more than 85% of them found once; the top ten carry about 3%.

The sequence was collected from a man aged 35 to 55 who had been exposed to COVID-19. V gene TRBV10-3 combines with J gene TRBJ1-2; possibly TRBD1 for D (5 bases). What was sequenced was PBMCs or T cells enriched from blood (not recorded which). CDR3 protein: CAISTPKGQNYGYTF. CDR3 in DNA: TGTGCCATCAGTACACCGAAGGGGCAGAACTATGGCTACACCTTC.